This T cell receptor (beta chain) came from a study of CDR3 diversity in severe acne (dated by TCRdb to about 2019). Details on this clonotype: The antigen it recognizes is unknown. Base qualities were left out, and no much larger clone turns up one base away.

Cut back by 3 bases and 1 base, the V and J ends lie 12 bases apart. From its cysteine to its phenylalanine, the CDR3 spans 15 amino acids. The DNA shown is the 45-base CDR3, in frame from base 1. The library came from PCR. TCRdb records Illumina HiSeq 2000 as the sequencer. The public sequencing data were trimmed at Q25 with fastp and processed into clonotypes with MiXCR by TCRdb, which kept only in-frame beta chains. All rows with the same CDR3 protein become a single entry with the most common DNA and genes. Recorded for this sample are about 85,000 distinct CDR3 sequences; roughly 52% of them occurred a single time. The top ten clones comprise 10% of the sample.

The sequenced sample consisted of blood. The TCR originated in a male donor in good health, serving as a control. The rearrangement joined TRBV12-3 or TRBV12-4 to TRBJ1-1, with the D segment identity uncertain. The sequenced DNA is TGTGCCAGCAGTTTGGCCCGGGCTTCGAACACTGAAGCTTTCTTT. This translates into CASSLARASNTEAFF.